This T cell receptor beta chain was documented in a study of blood T cell repertoires in COVID-19. Trimming at V came to 0 bases and at J to 6 bases, leaving 13 bases not matched to a gene. The CDR3 runs 18 residues. In germline, CDR1 is LGHDT, CDR2 YNNKEL (reference sequence). Per the study methods: Researchers report that nucleated cell counts were estimated from reference gene primer amplification. Only in-frame clones appear in the TCRdb table, and some are missing; sequencing was by immunoSEQ multiplex PCR. V and J calls and clone size come straight from that table; D and trimming were deduced from the DNA. Of about 160,000 clones listed, approximately 91% are singletons. This clone was counted once.

This clonotype originated in a man younger than 30 with acute or convalescent COVID-19. J is TRBJ2-3 and V is TRBV3-1 (or the pseudogene TRBV3-2), with 9 bases identical to TRBD2. The source material was peripheral blood. The CDR3 sequence: CASSQDPLAGYEEDTQYF. The CDR3 DNA reads TGTGCCAGCAGCCAAGACCCCCTAGCGGGATATGAGGAGGATACGCAGTATTTT.